Included here is one TCR beta chain sequence, with context. The antigen is not known. The sample comes from a study of blood T cells in healthy people across ages. Notes on the study in general: Any conclusive comparison of naive versus antigen-experienced cells was prevented by using unsorted PBMCs. Diversity estimates from one million T cells were considered underestimates. Long-lived donors exceeded aged donors in naive CD4+ cells and diversity.

Unmatched junction bases numbered 3, after V lost 1 base and J lost 3 bases. Germline V CDR1 and CDR2: LNHNV, YYDKDF (reference sequence). The CDR3 is made up of 16 amino acids. The authors ran a second PCR of 7 to 11 cycles using a sample-barcoded 5' primer and a J-beta primer mix. TCRdb re-called the 5' RACE reads through MiXCR, storing one row per CDR3 protein. Of some 760,000 distinct CDR3 sequences detected, about 25% appear once; the ten largest clones hold roughly 3.8%. This same sample was also part of a study on T cells of mothers and their children. That source notes: Five to seven children, together with their three healthy Caucasian mothers, made up the donors.

V gene TRBV15 combines with J gene TRBJ2-7, with 13 bases that match TRBD2. The TCR comes from a boy between 10 and 17 years old in good health. The sequencing sample was made of blood. CDR3 in amino acids: CATSRAWTSGSYEQYF. In nucleotides, the CDR3 is TGTGCCACCAGCAGAGCTTGGACTAGCGGGAGCTACGAGCAGTACTTC.